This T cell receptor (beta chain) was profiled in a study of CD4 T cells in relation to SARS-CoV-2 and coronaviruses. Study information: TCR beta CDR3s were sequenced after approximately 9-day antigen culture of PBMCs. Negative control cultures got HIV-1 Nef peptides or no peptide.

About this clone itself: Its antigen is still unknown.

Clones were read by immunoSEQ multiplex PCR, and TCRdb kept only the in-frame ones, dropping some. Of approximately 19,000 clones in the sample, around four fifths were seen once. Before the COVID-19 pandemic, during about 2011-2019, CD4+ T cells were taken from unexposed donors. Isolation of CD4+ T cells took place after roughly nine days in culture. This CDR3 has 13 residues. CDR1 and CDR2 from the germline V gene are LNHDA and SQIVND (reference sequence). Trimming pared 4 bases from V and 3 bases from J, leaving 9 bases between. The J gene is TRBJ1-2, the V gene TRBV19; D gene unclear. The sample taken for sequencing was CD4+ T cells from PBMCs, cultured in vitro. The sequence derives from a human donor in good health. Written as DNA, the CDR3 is TGTGCCAGTAGTACGGACCGCTACTATGGCTACACCTTC. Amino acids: CASSTDRYYGYTF.